This T cell receptor (beta chain) was documented in a study of cytomegalovirus exposure and HLA in healthy donors. Study findings and constraints: Relative to the approximately 660-donor mean, N-insertions were reportedly fewer in an Asian-associated ancestry cluster in a later analysis. As was reported, the HLA-A and HLA-B alleles of most subjects were accurately predicted from TCR beta sequences.

Nominal health characterized the donors when sampled, though unrecorded immune exposures were likely. Primers included in the PCR were 60 Vbeta and 13 Jbeta primers. Produced via immunoSEQ multiplex PCR; TCRdb's table is partial and in-frame only. The sample yields about 100,000 clones, 81% seen once. Only a few counts were recorded for this clone. As yet, its antigen is unknown. Sequenced input: PBMCs. This TCR was recovered from a man aged 30 to 45 in good health and CMV-seronegative.

The CDR3 nucleotides are TGTGCCAGCAGTCTAATAGCGGGGGGGCAAGATACGCAGTATTTT. Its translation: CASSLIAGGQDTQYF. The V call is TRBV6-1, the J call TRBJ2-3; 11 nucleotides agree with TRBD2. V dropped 5 bases and J dropped 5; count of bases not matched to a gene: 6. The germline V gene has CDR1 MNHNS and CDR2 SASEGT. CDR3 length equals 15 residues.